This T cell receptor beta chain stems from a study of cytomegalovirus exposure and HLA in healthy donors. With V trimmed by 5 bases and J by 2 bases, 4 bases remained unmatched. CDR1 LNHDA and CDR2 SQIVND come from the germline V gene (reference sequence). There are 14 residues in the CDR3. The PCR used 60 Vbeta and 13 Jbeta primers. Assay used: immunoSEQ multiplex PCR; TCRdb lists only in-frame clones, some missing. The sample records under 100,000 clones, 60% to 80% being singletons. The sequence was obtained from a man aged 50 to 59 in good health and CMV-seronegative. What was sequenced was PBMCs. The J gene is TRBJ2-5, the V gene TRBV19, with TRBD2 matching over 8 bases. CDR3 sequence: CASSGGGLQETQYF. CDR3 nucleotides: TGTGCCAGTAGTGGCGGGGGGTTACAAGAGACCCAGTACTTC.